A selection of T cell receptor beta chains follows, all from one sample in a study of tumor-infiltrating lymphocytes in primary liver carcinoma. TCRdb ran MiXCR on the multiplex PCR reads and lists one entry per CDR3 protein. The data hold approximately 20,000 distinct CDR3 sequences, with about 75% observed a single time. The sequenced material came from liver tumor tissue from sampling region 1. These receptors originate from a woman between 25 and 40 years old with primary liver carcinoma and hepatitis B virus infection. CDR3s include the opening cysteine and the closing phenylalanine or tryptophan. A D gene is named only where the DNA matches it firmly. Size values are once, few and many counts, or a class for expanded clones, and some rows have none.

>TRBJ2-3|.|TRBV5-4|.
TGTGCCAGCAGCCTAGACGGACACCGTCCACCCACAGATACGCAGTACTTT
CASSLDGHRPPTDTQYF
>TRBJ1-5|.|TRBV7-8|.
TGTGGCAGCAGCCTCTTCCTTGGGGGCCAGCCCCAGCATTTT
CGSSLFLGGQPQHF
>TRBJ2-2|.|TRBV15|.
TGTGCCACCGGCAGAGTCGTCTTGTCCGGAGAGCTGTTTTTT
CATGRVVLSGELFF
>TRBJ1-3|.|TRBV6-1|.
TGTGTCAGCGGTTGGGCTGTCTCTGGAAACACCATATATTTT
CVSGWAVSGNTIYF
>TRBJ1-5|.|TRBV28|.
TGTGCTAGCAGTGTCTCCAGGGCAGGCCAGCATTTT
CASSVSRAGQHF
>TRBJ1-3|.|TRBV10-2|.
TGCGCCAGCGATCTTGGCCCCAGGACATGGAGAAACACCATATATTTT
CASDLGPRTWRNTIYF
>TRBJ2-1|once|TRBV7-8|.
TGTGCGAGCAGCTTATGCCGGGGCAGGGGAGAGAATGAGCAGTTCTTC
CASSLCRGRGENEQFF
>TRBJ2-1|.|TRBV12-3/TRBV12-4|TRBD2
TGTACCAGCAATTTAACGGGAGGGCCCAGTGAGCGGTTCTTC
CTSNLTGGPSERFF
>TRBJ1-6|.|TRBV5-5|.
TGTGTCAACAGTTTAGACGTCAGTAATTCACCCCTCCACTTT
CVNSLDVSNSPLHF
>TRBJ1-1|.|TRBV30|.
TGTGCCTGGGGTGTGGGTGGCAAGCTTCCGAACACTGAAGCTTTCTTT
CAWGVGGKLPNTEAFF
>TRBJ2-7|.|TRBV5-5|TRBD2
TGTAGCAGCAGTTTGGCGGCTAGCGGAGCCTACGAGCAGTACTTC
CSSSLAASGAYEQYF
>TRBJ2-7|few|TRBV11-2|.
TGTGCCAGCAGCTTATTGACGGGAGTGATCTACGAGCAGTACTTC
CASSLLTGVIYEQYF
>TRBJ2-3|.|TRBV12-3/TRBV12-4|.
TGTGCCAACAGGGGCGGGGGGCCCCAGTATTTT
CANRGGGPQYF
>TRBJ2-3|.|TRBV7-9|.
TGTGCAAGCAATCCTCACACAGATACGCAGTATTTT
CASNPHTDTQYF
>TRBJ2-3|few|TRBV28|.
TGTGCCAGCAGTTTGAATCGAGATACGCAGTATTTC
CASSLNRDTQYF
>TRBJ2-1|.|TRBV11-1|TRBD2
TGTGCCAGTAGCGGGAAGGGACGGATGCAGTTCTTC
CASSGKGRMQFF
>TRBJ2-3|.|TRBV5-6|TRBD1
TGTGCCAGCAGCGTAGGCCGGGACAGGATTAACACAGATACGCAGTATTTT
CASSVGRDRINTDTQYF
>TRBJ2-5|once|TRBV28|TRBD2
TGTGCCGGCAGGGATTTGCAGGGAGGGAAAGAGACCCACTACTTC
CAGRDLQGGKETHYF
>TRBJ2-5|.|TRBV4-2|.
TGTGCCAGCAGCCAAGGGGGACTTGGCGGAGAGACCCAGTACTTC
CASSQGGLGGETQYF
>TRBJ2-3|.|TRBV7-8|.
TGTGCCAGCAGCTTAGAAGAGGCTAACGGGAGCACAGATATGCAATATTTT
CASSLEEANGSTDMQYF
>TRBJ2-7|.|TRBV14|.
TGTGCCAGCAGCCGGGCGGAGGGGACTGACTACGAGCGGTACTTC
CASSRAEGTDYERYF
>TRBJ2-1|.|TRBV28|.
TGTGCTAGCAGGGGGATTAGCGGCAACAATGAGCAGTTCTTC
CASRGISGNNEQFF
>TRBJ2-2|few|TRBV6-1|TRBD2
TGTGCCAGCAGTGAAGTGGTGGCGGGAGGGCCCATCGGGGAGCTGTTTTTT
CASSEVVAGGPIGELFF
>TRBJ2-2|medium-sized|TRBV6-5|TRBD2
TGTGCCAGCAGCCTCGGGGGGGCGGTCGGGGAGCTGTTTTTT
CASSLGGAVGELFF
>TRBJ1-1|.|TRBV6-5|TRBD1
TGTGCCAGCAGCCTATTCCCTGACAGGGCCCAAGGAAAGGACACTGAAGCTTTCTTT
CASSLFPDRAQGKDTEAFF
>TRBJ2-7|.|TRBV28|.
TGTGCCAGCAGGGAGGCAGGGATGTCCTACGAGCAGTACTTC
CASREAGMSYEQYF
>TRBJ2-5|few|TRBV10-3|.
TGTGCCAACAGTGAGTCGGCTACCAGGCAAGAGGCCCAGTACTTC
CANSESATRQEAQYF
>TRBJ2-2|many|TRBV6-2/TRBV6-3|.
TGTGCCAGCAGCAAGACGGCCGAAGTGGAGCTGTTTTTT
CASSKTAEVELFF
>TRBJ2-2|.|TRBV4-3|TRBD2
TGCGCCAACAGTTTACTAGCGGGAGGGCCCCGTTCGAACACCGGGGAGCTGTTTTTT
CANSLLAGGPRSNTGELFF
>TRBJ2-3|many|TRBV11-2|.
TGTGCCAGCAGCGTCAGGGACACAGCCAAGATAGTAATACCAGATACGCAGTATTTT
CASSVRDTAKIVIPDTQYF
>TRBJ2-7|.|TRBV14|.
TGTGCCTGCAACCAGGCGGCGGGGACTGACTACGAACAGTACTTC
CACNQAAGTDYEQYF
>TRBJ1-4|.|TRBV7-9|.
TGTACCAGCAGCTTAGGGGACTCTCGATCAGAAAAACTGTCTTTT
CTSSLGDSRSEKLSF
>TRBJ2-5|.|TRBV4-3|.
TGCGCCAGCAGCCTGACGAGGAGGCATGGGACCCAGTACTTC
CASSLTRRHGTQYF
>TRBJ2-3|.|TRBV4-1|TRBD1
TGCGCTAGCAGCCCGCAACAGGGGGGCTCTACACTAGCAGGCACAGATACGCAGTATTTT
CASSPQQGGSTLAGTDTQYF
>TRBJ2-7|hyperexpanded|TRBV11-2|.
TGTGCCAGCAAGATTGCGGGGAACTACGAGCAGTACTTC
CASKIAGNYEQYF
>TRBJ1-4|.|TRBV28|.
TGTGCCAGCAGTCATCCGGGCGGGTATGAAAAACCGTTTTTT
CASSHPGGYEKPFF
>TRBJ2-2|.|TRBV25-1|.
TGCACCCTTCATGGAGCTTCGTCGCCTCACACCGGGGAGCTGTTTTTT
CTLHGASSPHTGELFF
>TRBJ2-3|.|TRBV11-2|TRBD2
TGTGCCAGCAGCGTGGGACTAGCGGGTATTGTTGATACACATTATTTT
CASSVGLAGIVDTHYF
>TRBJ2-5|.|TRBV6-5|TRBD1
TGTGCGAGCAGTACCGACAGGGGGGTGACCCAGTACTTT
CASSTDRGVTQYF
>TRBJ2-1|medium-sized|TRBV29-1|TRBD2
TGCAGCGTTGAAGTTCTTGGCGGGAGAAACAATGAGCAGTTCTTC
CSVEVLGGRNNEQFF